The rows below give T cell receptor beta chains drawn from one sample of a study of memory CD8 T cells in hepatitis C reinfection. Profiling relied on immunoSEQ multiplex PCR, and the TCRdb table lists in-frame clones only, not all of them. The table records about 47,000 clones, around 89% of them present only once. The sample comprised naive CD8+ T cells sorted from blood. These receptor sequences come from a young man with hepatitis C virus infection. CDR3s include the opening cysteine and the closing phenylalanine or tryptophan. Each record gives: clone size, V gene, J gene, D gene, CDR3 DNA, CDR3 protein. The D gene is left open where the match is weak. Some rows have no size entry. The others give once, few or many, or a class for an expanded clone.

abundance: -; v_gene: TRBV11-2; j_gene: TRBJ2-2; d_gene: -; CDR3nt: TGTGCCAGCAGCCCGTTCGGGGAACCGAACACCGGGGAGCTGTTTTTT; CDR3aa: CASSPFGEPNTGELFF
abundance: -; v_gene: TRBV6-5; j_gene: TRBJ2-1; d_gene: TRBD1; CDR3nt: TGTGCCAGCATTGGCCGGGGACAGTCGGACCATGAGCAGTTCTTC; CDR3aa: CASIGRGQSDHEQFF
abundance: once; v_gene: TRBV29-1; j_gene: TRBJ2-5; d_gene: TRBD1; CDR3nt: TGCAGCGTTCAGGGGGCTGGAAAGACCCAGTACTTC; CDR3aa: CSVQGAGKTQYF
abundance: few; v_gene: TRBV7-3; j_gene: TRBJ2-3; d_gene: -; CDR3nt: TGTGCCAGCAGCTTAGACACAGCTAACACGCAGTATTTT; CDR3aa: CASSLDTANTQYF
abundance: -; v_gene: TRBV19; j_gene: TRBJ1-1; d_gene: -; CDR3nt: TGTGCCAGCCATGGAGGGGTCAACACTGAAGCTTTCTTT; CDR3aa: CASHGGVNTEAFF
abundance: -; v_gene: TRBV6-5; j_gene: TRBJ1-1; d_gene: -; CDR3nt: TGTGCCAGCAGGACCGCAGGGGACACTGAAGCTTTCTTT; CDR3aa: CASRTAGDTEAFF
abundance: -; v_gene: TRBV10-2; j_gene: TRBJ2-1; d_gene: -; CDR3nt: TGCGCCAGCAGTGAAGGTAGCACAACGGTTGATGAGCAGTTCTTC; CDR3aa: CASSEGSTTVDEQFF
abundance: -; v_gene: TRBV4-1; j_gene: TRBJ2-6; d_gene: -; CDR3nt: TGCGCCAGCAGCCCTCTTGGGACTTCAAGGAGAGCGCCTGGGGCCAACGTCCTGACTTTC; CDR3aa: CASSPLGTSRRAPGANVLTF
abundance: -; v_gene: TRBV6-4; j_gene: TRBJ2-1; d_gene: TRBD2; CDR3nt: TGTGCCAGCAGTGACTCGGTAGCGGGGGGGCGGAATGAGCAGTTCTTC; CDR3aa: CASSDSVAGGRNEQFF
abundance: once; v_gene: TRBV29-1; j_gene: TRBJ2-1; d_gene: TRBD1; CDR3nt: TGCAGCGTTTTGGCCGGGACAGGGCTTTACAATGAGCAGTTCTTC; CDR3aa: CSVLAGTGLYNEQFF
abundance: -; v_gene: TRBV7-2; j_gene: TRBJ2-7; d_gene: TRBD2; CDR3nt: TGTGCCAGCAGCTTTACTAGCGGGAGGTACGAGCAGTACTTC; CDR3aa: CASSFTSGRYEQYF
abundance: -; v_gene: TRBV7-9; j_gene: TRBJ2-2; d_gene: -; CDR3nt: TGTGCCAGCAGCTTAGCGGTGGTTTCGGGGGCCGGGGAGCTGTTTTTT; CDR3aa: CASSLAVVSGAGELFF
abundance: -; v_gene: TRBV7-2; j_gene: TRBJ2-1; d_gene: TRBD1; CDR3nt: TGTGCCAGTTCCGGGACAGGGGGCCCCTACAATGAGCAGTTCTTC; CDR3aa: CASSGTGGPYNEQFF
abundance: -; v_gene: TRBV7-9; j_gene: TRBJ2-5; d_gene: -; CDR3nt: TGTGCCAGCAGCTTAGTGACAGGCGCCGAAGAGACCCAGTACTTC; CDR3aa: CASSLVTGAEETQYF
abundance: -; v_gene: TRBV11-2; j_gene: TRBJ2-7; d_gene: TRBD1; CDR3nt: TGTGCCAGCAGCTGGGGACAGGGGGTGGGTACCCGGGGACCCTACGAGCAGTACTTC; CDR3aa: CASSWGQGVGTRGPYEQYF
abundance: few; v_gene: TRBV4-1; j_gene: TRBJ2-7; d_gene: -; CDR3nt: TGCGCCAGCAGCCAACCCGGGAGCTCCTACGAGCAGTACTTC; CDR3aa: CASSQPGSSYEQYF
abundance: -; v_gene: TRBV27; j_gene: TRBJ2-3; d_gene: TRBD2; CDR3nt: TGTGCCAGCATCGACTTCGGACTAGGGGCCGCAGGTACGCAGTATTTT; CDR3aa: CASIDFGLGAAGTQYF
abundance: -; v_gene: TRBV6-5; j_gene: TRBJ2-3; d_gene: TRBD2; CDR3nt: TGTGCCAGCAGTTACGTCAGCGGGAGGTTATCAGATACGCAGTATTTT; CDR3aa: CASSYVSGRLSDTQYF
abundance: -; v_gene: TRBV7-9; j_gene: TRBJ1-4; d_gene: -; CDR3nt: TGTGCCAGCAGCCCGTCTGAAGAGGGACTAGGCGAAAAACTGTTTTTT; CDR3aa: CASSPSEEGLGEKLFF
abundance: -; v_gene: TRBV5-5; j_gene: TRBJ2-1; d_gene: TRBD1; CDR3nt: TGTGCCAGCAGCTTTGGCTCAGGGGGCAAGAATGAGCAGTTCTTC; CDR3aa: CASSFGSGGKNEQFF
abundance: -; v_gene: TRBV11-2; j_gene: TRBJ2-3; d_gene: TRBD2; CDR3nt: TGTGCCAGCAGCTTAAGCCGGGGGGGGCAGGTAGATACGCAGTATTTT; CDR3aa: CASSLSRGGQVDTQYF
abundance: -; v_gene: TRBV4-1; j_gene: TRBJ2-5; d_gene: -; CDR3nt: TGCGCCAGCAGCCAGGGGACATTAGAAGAGACCCAGTACTTC; CDR3aa: CASSQGTLEETQYF